This TCR beta chain was profiled in a study of chemoradiotherapy in HPV16-positive cancers (dated by TCRdb to 2022 to 2024). Background for the entire study: Using functional T-cell assays on cells from a couple of HPV16-positive patients, the researchers defined candidate HPV-specific T-cell clones and common TCR motifs. The study set out to ask whether T-cell immunity against the HPV oncoproteins E6 and E7 changes over the course of chemoradiotherapy and whether that immunity affects survival. The candidate HPV-specific TCRs and motifs were subsequently tracked in TCR repertoires obtained from approximately 86 patients with HPV-related cancers. What the authors observed across the whole study: The functional definition of HPV-specific T cells came from only a couple of HPV16-positive patients, and the survival association was reported for HPV16-positive patients. In HPV16-positive patients, expansion of HPV-responsive T cells during chemoradiotherapy was associated with improved recurrence-free survival. Expansion of candidate HPV-specific clones and E7-related TCR motifs was observed in the tumor microenvironment during treatment, whereas no such expansion was observed for non-HPV-specific T cells.

Of note for this clone: Its cognate antigen has yet to be identified. Qualities for individual bases were not recorded, and no much larger clone is one base off.

Library prep was done by the immunoSEQ multiplex PCR assay. TCRdb holds this immuneACCESS table with in-frame rearrangements only. Some clones are missing; in checked studies, unresolved V genes explain under half, and the rest has no known cause. The sample contains some 1,700 clones, more than 95% of them found a single time. 2% to 2.5% of the sample lies in the top ten. The CDR3 has 16 amino acids, counting the end cysteine and phenylalanine. Of the read, only the CDR3 DNA is kept; its 48 bases are in frame from base 1. CDR1 SGHTA and CDR2 FQGNSA are derived from the germline V gene. Germline trimming: 5 bases from V, 0 bases from J; junction bases outside gene matches: 8. Repertoires were sampled repeatedly over the course of chemoradiotherapy, so clonal expansion could be followed in the tumor microenvironment.

The rearrangement joined TRBV7-2 to TRBJ2-5; 8 junctional bases match TRBD2. This specimen consisted of tumor tissue, obtained from a patient who underwent chemoradiotherapy. The receptor comes from a human donor with HPV-associated anogenital cancer. CDR3 protein: CASSTMAGGYQETQYF. The sequenced DNA: TGTGCCAGCAGCACCATGGCGGGGGGCTACCAAGAGACCCAGTACTTC.